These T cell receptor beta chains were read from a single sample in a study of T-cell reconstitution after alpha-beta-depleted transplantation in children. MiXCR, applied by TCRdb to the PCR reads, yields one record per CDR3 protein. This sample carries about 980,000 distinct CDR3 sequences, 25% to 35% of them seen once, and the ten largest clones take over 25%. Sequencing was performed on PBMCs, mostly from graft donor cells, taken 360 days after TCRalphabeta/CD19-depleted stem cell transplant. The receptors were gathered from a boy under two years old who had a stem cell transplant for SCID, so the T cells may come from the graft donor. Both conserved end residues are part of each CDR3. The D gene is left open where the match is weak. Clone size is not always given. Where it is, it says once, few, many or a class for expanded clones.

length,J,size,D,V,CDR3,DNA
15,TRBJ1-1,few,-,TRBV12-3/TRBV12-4,CASSLMGAGRTEAFF,TGTGCCAGCAGTTTAATGGGGGCAGGGCGAACTGAAGCTTTCTTT
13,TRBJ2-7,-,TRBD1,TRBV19,CASSTTGANEQYF,TGTGCCAGTAGTACTACAGGGGCCAACGAGCAGTACTTC
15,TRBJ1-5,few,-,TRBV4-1,CASSQVGDGNQPQHF,TGCGCCAGCAGCCAAGTGGGGGACGGCAATCAGCCCCAGCATTTT
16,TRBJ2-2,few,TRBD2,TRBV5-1,CASSFLAGADTGELFF,TGCGCCAGCAGCTTCCTAGCGGGGGCCGACACCGGGGAGCTGTTTTTT
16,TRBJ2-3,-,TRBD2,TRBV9,CASSEGSGGDTDTQYF,TGTGCCAGCAGCGAGGGGAGCGGGGGAGACACAGATACGCAGTATTTT
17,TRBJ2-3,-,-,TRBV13,CASSSKKQEGSTDTQYF,TGTGCCAGCAGCTCAAAAAAACAGGAGGGGAGCACAGATACGCAGTATTTT
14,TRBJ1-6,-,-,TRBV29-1,CSVEDPLRNSPLHF,TGCAGCGTTGAAGACCCCCTGCGAAATTCACCCCTCCACTTT
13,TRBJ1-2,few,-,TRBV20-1,CSAPGDRRYGYTF,TGCAGTGCTCCCGGCGACCGACGGTATGGCTACACCTTC
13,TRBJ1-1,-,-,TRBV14,CASSQGQPKLAFF,TGTGCCAGCAGCCAAGGACAGCCTAAACTGGCTTTCTTT
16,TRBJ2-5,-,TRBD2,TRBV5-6,CASSLPGLAAGETQYF,TGTGCCAGCAGCTTGCCCGGACTAGCGGCGGGGGAGACCCAGTACTTC
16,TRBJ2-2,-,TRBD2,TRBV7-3,CASSRVAGANTGELFF,TGTGCCAGCAGCCGCGTAGCGGGGGCGAACACCGGGGAGCTGTTTTTT
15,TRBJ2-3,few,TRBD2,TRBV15,CATSTSGGLADTQYF,TGTGCCACCAGTACCAGCGGGGGGTTGGCAGATACGCAGTATTTT
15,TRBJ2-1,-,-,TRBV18,CASSPEAVWGNEQFF,TGTGCCAGCTCACCCGAAGCGGTATGGGGAAATGAGCAGTTCTTC
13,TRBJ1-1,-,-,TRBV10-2,CASTAGPNTEAFF,TGCGCCAGCACCGCCGGACCCAACACTGAAGCTTTCTTT
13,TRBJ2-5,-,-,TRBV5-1,CASTDLVEISQYF,TGCGCCAGCACCGACTTGGTCGAGATATCCCAGTACTTC
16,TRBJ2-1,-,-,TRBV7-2,CASSWIGAGRDNEQFF,TGTGCCAGCAGCTGGATCGGGGCAGGGAGAGACAATGAGCAGTTCTTC
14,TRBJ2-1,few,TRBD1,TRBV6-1,CASSPDRGLVGQFF,TGTGCCAGCAGCCCGGACAGGGGCCTCGTTGGGCAGTTCTTC
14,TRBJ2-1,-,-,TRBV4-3,CASSQGSRGNEQFF,TGCGCCAGCAGCCAAGGATCAAGAGGCAATGAGCAGTTCTTC
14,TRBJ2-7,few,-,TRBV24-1,CATSDPTASYEQYF,TGTGCCACCAGTGATCCGACCGCATCCTACGAGCAGTACTTC
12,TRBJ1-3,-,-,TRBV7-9,CASSFDGNTIYF,TGTGCCAGCAGCTTTGACGGAAACACCATATATTTT
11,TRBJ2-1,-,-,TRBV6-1,CASPRNNEQFF,TGTGCCAGCCCCCGGAACAATGAGCAGTTCTTC
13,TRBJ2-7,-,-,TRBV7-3,CASSLNGLREQYF,TGTGCCAGCAGCTTAAACGGGCTCAGGGAGCAGTACTTC
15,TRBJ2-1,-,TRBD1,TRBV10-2,CASSQDRDLDNEQFF,TGCGCCAGCAGTCAGGACAGGGACCTAGACAATGAGCAGTTCTTC
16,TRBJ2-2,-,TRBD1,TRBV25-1,CASSAGTAVNTGELFF,TGTGCCAGCAGTGCCGGGACAGCCGTCAACACCGGGGAGCTGTTTTTT
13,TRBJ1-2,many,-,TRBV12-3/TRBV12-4,CASSLRGNYGYTF,TGTGCCAGCAGTTTACGGGGTAACTATGGCTACACCTTC
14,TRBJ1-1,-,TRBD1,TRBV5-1,CASRDRGIEGEAFF,TGCGCCAGCCGGGACAGGGGAATAGAGGGTGAAGCTTTCTTT
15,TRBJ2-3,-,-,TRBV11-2,CASSLGIVYTDTQYF,TGTGCCAGCAGCTTAGGGATCGTTTACACAGATACGCAGTATTTT
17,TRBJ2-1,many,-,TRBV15,CATSRDEGAGIYNEQFF,TGTGCCACCAGCAGAGATGAGGGGGCGGGAATCTACAATGAGCAGTTCTTC
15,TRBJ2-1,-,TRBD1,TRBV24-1,CATSATGGPYNEQFF,TGTGCCACCAGTGCGACAGGGGGGCCCTACAATGAGCAGTTCTTC
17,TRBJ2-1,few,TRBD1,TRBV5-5,CASSAITGTGSYNEQFF,TGTGCCAGCAGCGCAATTACCGGGACAGGGAGTTACAATGAGCAGTTCTTC
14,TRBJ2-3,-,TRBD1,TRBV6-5,CASSYLTGEDTQYF,TGTGCCAGCAGTTATCTGACAGGGGAAGATACGCAGTATTTT
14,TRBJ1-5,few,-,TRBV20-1,CSARGGEVNQPQHF,TGCAGTGCTAGAGGAGGGGAGGTAAATCAGCCCCAGCATTTT
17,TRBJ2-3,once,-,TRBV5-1,CASSSPLSGLTKDTQYF,TGCGCCAGCAGCTCCCCTTTATCGGGACTCACTAAAGATACGCAGTATTTT
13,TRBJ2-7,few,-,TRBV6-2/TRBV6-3,CASRTTREYEQYF,TGTGCCAGCAGGACGACAAGGGAATACGAGCAGTACTTC
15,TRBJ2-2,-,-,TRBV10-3,CAISERDSNTGELFF,TGTGCCATCAGTGAAAGGGACTCGAACACCGGGGAGCTGTTTTTT
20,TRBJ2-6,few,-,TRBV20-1,CSARAAHHRAGSSGANVLTF,TGCAGTGCTAGAGCGGCGCACCACAGGGCAGGGTCCTCTGGGGCCAACGTCCTGACTTTC
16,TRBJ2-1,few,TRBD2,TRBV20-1,CSAEGRGLGSYNEQFF,TGCAGTGCTGAAGGGCGGGGACTAGGATCCTACAATGAGCAGTTCTTC
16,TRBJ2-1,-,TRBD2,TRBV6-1,CASRLSGGPPTNEQFF,TGTGCCAGCAGACTCAGCGGGGGGCCTCCGACAAATGAGCAGTTCTTC
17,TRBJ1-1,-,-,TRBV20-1,CSARGDWSRGFDTEAFF,TGCAGTGCTAGAGGTGATTGGTCGCGGGGGTTCGACACTGAAGCTTTCTTT
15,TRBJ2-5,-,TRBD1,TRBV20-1,CSARDFGQGGETQYF,TGCAGTGCTAGAGACTTCGGACAGGGGGGAGAGACCCAGTACTTC
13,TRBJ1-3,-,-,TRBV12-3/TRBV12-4,CASSTNPGNTIYF,TGTGCCAGCAGCACCAATCCTGGAAACACCATATATTTT
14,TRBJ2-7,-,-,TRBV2,CASSEAGRAVEQYF,TGTGCCAGCAGTGAAGCGGGCAGGGCGGTAGAGCAGTACTTC
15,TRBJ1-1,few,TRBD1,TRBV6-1,CASRTGQGDRAEAFF,TGTGCCAGCCGAACGGGGCAGGGGGATAGGGCTGAAGCTTTCTTT
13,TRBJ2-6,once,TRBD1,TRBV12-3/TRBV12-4,CASSYGQVNVLTF,TGTGCCAGCAGTTATGGACAGGTCAACGTCCTGACTTTC
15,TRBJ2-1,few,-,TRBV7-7,CASSSRTVSYNEQFF,TGTGCCAGCAGCTCCCGAACGGTCTCCTACAATGAGCAGTTCTTC
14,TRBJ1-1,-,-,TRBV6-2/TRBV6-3,CASSSEGRGTEAFF,TGTGCCAGCAGTTCGGAGGGTCGTGGCACTGAAGCTTTCTTT
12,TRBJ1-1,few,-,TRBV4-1,CASSQVVGFAFF,TGCGCCAGCAGCCAAGTGGTAGGCTTCGCTTTCTTT
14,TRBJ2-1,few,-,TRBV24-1,CATSEPQQGSTWFF,TGTGCCACCAGTGAACCCCAACAGGGTTCCACTTGGTTCTTC
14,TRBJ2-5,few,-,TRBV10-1,CASSESGRQETQYF,TGCGCCAGCAGTGAGTCGGGCAGGCAAGAGACCCAGTACTTC
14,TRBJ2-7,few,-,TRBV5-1,CASSLWQGSNEQYF,TGCGCCAGCAGCTTGTGGCAGGGGTCCAACGAGCAGTACTTC
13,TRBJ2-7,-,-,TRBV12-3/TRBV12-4,CASSFSIVYEQYF,TGTGCCAGCAGTTTCTCTATAGTCTACGAGCAGTACTTC
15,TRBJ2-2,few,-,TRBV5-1,CASRLLDANTGELFF,TGCGCCAGCAGGCTACTGGACGCGAACACCGGGGAGCTGTTTTTT
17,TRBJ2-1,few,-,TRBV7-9,CASSLSNGLSSYNEQFF,TGTGCCAGCAGTTTGTCAAATGGGCTCAGCTCCTACAATGAGCAGTTCTTC